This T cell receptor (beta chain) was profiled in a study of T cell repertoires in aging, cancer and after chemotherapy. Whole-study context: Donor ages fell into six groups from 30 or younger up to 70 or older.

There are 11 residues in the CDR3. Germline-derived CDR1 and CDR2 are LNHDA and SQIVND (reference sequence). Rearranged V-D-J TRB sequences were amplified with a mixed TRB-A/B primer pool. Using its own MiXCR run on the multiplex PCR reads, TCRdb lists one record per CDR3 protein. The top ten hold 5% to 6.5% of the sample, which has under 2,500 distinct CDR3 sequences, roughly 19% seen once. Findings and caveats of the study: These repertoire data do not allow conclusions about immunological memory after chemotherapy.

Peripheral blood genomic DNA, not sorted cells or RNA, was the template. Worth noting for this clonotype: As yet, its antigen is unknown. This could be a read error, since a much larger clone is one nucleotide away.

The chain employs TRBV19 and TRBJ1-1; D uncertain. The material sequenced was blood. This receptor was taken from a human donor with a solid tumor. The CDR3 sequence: CASIVNTQAFF. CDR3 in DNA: TGTGCCAGTATTGTGAACACTCAAGCTTTCTTT. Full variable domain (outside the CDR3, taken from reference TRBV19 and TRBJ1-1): DGGITQSPKYLFRKEGQNVTLSCEQNLNHDAMYWYRQDPGQGLRLIYYSQIVNDFQKGDIAEGYSVSREKKESFPLTVTSAQKNPTAFYLCASIVNTQAFFGQGTRLTVV.